Sequencing of this T cell receptor beta chain was carried out in a study of T cell responses to AZD1222 COVID-19 vaccine. Data came from immunoSEQ multiplex PCR; TCRdb stores just in-frame clones and leaves some out. This table has some 150,000 clones, less than 90% appearing once. Germline V CDR1 and CDR2: SGHDN, FVKESK. CDR3 length: 13 residues. The ends were cut back, 5 bases at V and 2 bases at J, with 10 bases in the middle. Specimen: peripheral blood, collected after recovery from COVID-19. The sequence was obtained from an adult who had recovered from COVID-19. The chain combines TRBV14 with TRBJ2-7; D is unresolved. This CDR3 is CASSYRYTYEQYF. DNA of the CDR3: TGTGCCAGCAGCTACAGATACACCTACGAGCAGTACTTC.